Listed below are T cell receptor beta chains from one sample, sequenced in a study of blood T cell repertoires in COVID-19. The data were produced by immunoSEQ multiplex PCR, yet TCRdb's version contains in-frame clones alone and is incomplete. The profile covers 200,000 to 300,000 clones, with roughly 87% appearing a single time and roughly 2.6% taken by the ten largest. The sample was PBMCs or T cells enriched from blood (not recorded which). The receptors stem from a woman aged 30 to 39 with acute COVID-19. CDR3s include the opening cysteine and the closing phenylalanine or tryptophan. The D gene is left open where the match is weak. A row's size may be missing; if present it is once, few, many or a size class.

j_call: TRBJ1-1; v_call: TRBV7-2; clone_size: .; d_call: TRBD1; cdr3_aa: CASSPSGQGAEAFF; cdr3_nt: TGTGCCAGCAGCCCTAGCGGACAGGGGGCTGAAGCTTTCTTT
j_call: TRBJ1-1; v_call: TRBV29-1; clone_size: .; d_call: .; cdr3_aa: CSVEDLQGTEAFF; cdr3_nt: TGCAGCGTTGAAGATCTTCAGGGGACTGAAGCTTTCTTT
j_call: TRBJ2-5; v_call: TRBV3-1/TRBV3-2; clone_size: .; d_call: TRBD1; cdr3_aa: CASSQGFDRGLGETQYF; cdr3_nt: TGTGCCAGCAGCCAAGGGTTCGACAGGGGGCTTGGGGAGACCCAGTACTTC
j_call: TRBJ1-1; v_call: TRBV9; clone_size: .; d_call: .; cdr3_aa: CASSVGDTEAFF; cdr3_nt: TGTGCCAGCAGCGTAGGAGACACTGAAGCTTTCTTT
j_call: TRBJ1-3; v_call: TRBV18; clone_size: .; d_call: TRBD1; cdr3_aa: CASSPDRGFSGNTIYF; cdr3_nt: TGTGCCAGCTCACCTGACAGGGGGTTCTCTGGAAACACCATATATTTT
j_call: TRBJ1-2; v_call: TRBV29-1; clone_size: .; d_call: TRBD1; cdr3_aa: CSVWTGGGYTF; cdr3_nt: TGCAGCGTTTGGACAGGGGGTGGCTACACCTTC
j_call: TRBJ1-2; v_call: TRBV7-9; clone_size: few; d_call: TRBD1; cdr3_aa: CASSLGQGGYGYTF; cdr3_nt: TGTGCCAGCAGCTTGGGGCAGGGGGGCTATGGCTACACCTTC
j_call: TRBJ2-7; v_call: TRBV28; clone_size: .; d_call: TRBD2; cdr3_aa: CASRSLAGASHVIYEQYF; cdr3_nt: TGTGCCAGCAGATCACTAGCGGGGGCCTCACATGTAATCTACGAGCAGTACTTC
j_call: TRBJ1-1; v_call: TRBV23-1; clone_size: .; d_call: TRBD1; cdr3_aa: CASSQQQGAVNTEAFF; cdr3_nt: TGCGCCAGCAGTCAACAACAGGGGGCGGTGAACACTGAAGCTTTCTTT
j_call: TRBJ1-1; v_call: TRBV5-5; clone_size: .; d_call: .; cdr3_aa: CASSQGAYEYTEAFF; cdr3_nt: TGTGCCAGCAGCCAAGGGGCTTATGAGTACACTGAAGCTTTCTTT